The clone carrying this TCR beta chain has a handful of counts. Its antigen is not known. This sample was included in a study of T cells in Graves' hyperthyroidism and ophthalmopathy. About the study: Pretreatment peripheral blood was obtained at initial diagnosis.

Amplified regions were TCR beta CDR3 sequences from RNA transcripts. When the TCR CDR3 underwent first-round RT-PCR, the HTBI primer set was used. TCRdb re-derived calls from the multiplex PCR reads in MiXCR, one entry per CDR3 protein. The data show around 580,000 distinct CDR3 sequences, 16% seen once. Germline V gene lookup returns CDR1 MGHRA and CDR2 YSYEKL. This CDR3 is 17 amino acids long. V lost 1 base to trimming and J lost 5 bases, with 20 bases between them. Study-wide results and caveats: In blood, most of the thyroid clonotypes expanded above 0.001 were also present.

The clonotype comes from a woman between 18 and 29 years old with Graves' hyperthyroidism. The V call is TRBV4-1, the J call TRBJ2-5, with D possibly matching TRBD1 (5 bases). The sequenced sample consisted of blood. The DNA of the CDR3 is TGCGCCAGCAGCCAAGCTCCTCCCAGGGCAGCTGGGGAGACCCAGTACTTC. Translating it yields CASSQAPPRAAGETQYF.